Listed below are T cell receptor beta chains from one sample, sequenced in a study of shared clonotypes between healthy human individuals. Measured with immunoSEQ multiplex PCR; TCRdb has only the in-frame clones, and not every one. The sample shows approximately 1.1 million clones, around 82% of them seen only once. The source material was memory CD4+ T cells from PBMCs. The receptors originated from a man aged 18 to 30 in good health. Some clones in this sample may be carry-over from other donors' samples. Both conserved end residues are trimmed from each CDR3. Fields, in order: V gene, clone size, CDR3 protein. Clone size, where shown, is once, few, many, or a class for clones that have expanded.

v_call: TRBV29-1; clone_size: few; cdr3_aa: SVDREGAGTEAF
v_call: TRBV7-2; clone_size: NA; cdr3_aa: ASSLELGQANRAQY
v_call: TRBV23-1; clone_size: NA; cdr3_aa: ASRLVRDTDTQY
v_call: TRBV11-3; clone_size: once; cdr3_aa: ASSPGTSADTQY
v_call: TRBV15; clone_size: once; cdr3_aa: ATSRGTSGNNEQF
v_call: TRBV4-1; clone_size: NA; cdr3_aa: ASSQEGFTINEQF
v_call: TRBV5-1; clone_size: NA; cdr3_aa: ASSAGTQHLTDTQY
v_call: TRBV28; clone_size: NA; cdr3_aa: ASSGPERSYNEQF
v_call: TRBV7-7; clone_size: NA; cdr3_aa: ASSLDGVPYNEQF
v_call: TRBV15; clone_size: NA; cdr3_aa: ATSRPPPGSGANVLT
v_call: TRBV5-6; clone_size: once; cdr3_aa: ASSLLGLAQETQY
v_call: TRBV7-3; clone_size: once; cdr3_aa: ASSVEGPRSYNEQF
v_call: TRBV28; clone_size: NA; cdr3_aa: ASRGGLAGDHEQY
v_call: TRBV10-3; clone_size: NA; cdr3_aa: AISESLTGEGRDTDTQY
v_call: TRBV2; clone_size: NA; cdr3_aa: ASRKLAGVGETQY
v_call: TRBV20-1; clone_size: NA; cdr3_aa: SARAQEQF
v_call: TRBV18; clone_size: NA; cdr3_aa: ASSPLERGGNTEAF
v_call: TRBV5-4; clone_size: NA; cdr3_aa: ASSSPQRLGSYEQY
v_call: TRBV5-5; clone_size: NA; cdr3_aa: ASSLGQSADTQY
v_call: TRBV19; clone_size: NA; cdr3_aa: ASSIDRGGNEQY
v_call: TRBV5-1; clone_size: NA; cdr3_aa: ASSFTPQETQY
v_call: TRBV30; clone_size: NA; cdr3_aa: ARGSGVETQY
v_call: TRBV5-1; clone_size: NA; cdr3_aa: ASSTGGPTDTQY
v_call: TRBV25-1; clone_size: NA; cdr3_aa: ASRHHNEQF
v_call: TRBV2; clone_size: NA; cdr3_aa: ASMREGNTEAF
v_call: TRBV7-9; clone_size: NA; cdr3_aa: ASSLGAGDLSTDTQY
v_call: TRBV27; clone_size: once; cdr3_aa: ASSPNRGAGGNTIY
v_call: TRBV11-3; clone_size: many; cdr3_aa: ASSTSGRAYEQF
v_call: TRBV10-2; clone_size: NA; cdr3_aa: ASSRQGAVGEKLF
v_call: TRBV7-9; clone_size: few; cdr3_aa: ASSLENNEQF
v_call: TRBV7-2; clone_size: NA; cdr3_aa: ASSSLGTVYGYT
v_call: TRBV21-1; clone_size: NA; cdr3_aa: ASSNRAGVDTEAF
v_call: TRBV7-3; clone_size: NA; cdr3_aa: ASSLLMEGADTQY
v_call: TRBV19; clone_size: NA; cdr3_aa: ASRQRTGENQPQH
v_call: TRBV7-9; clone_size: few; cdr3_aa: ASSLPTGELF
v_call: TRBV5-4; clone_size: once; cdr3_aa: ASTAGGDTEAF
v_call: TRBV27; clone_size: NA; cdr3_aa: ASSRERRTEAF
v_call: TRBV15; clone_size: NA; cdr3_aa: ATSRAGLAYEQF
v_call: TRBV27; clone_size: NA; cdr3_aa: ASSMIRGGKAQY
v_call: TRBV5-4; clone_size: NA; cdr3_aa: ASSLGTSGGYNEQF
v_call: TRBV6-6; clone_size: NA; cdr3_aa: ASSRGQDGYEQY
v_call: TRBV15; clone_size: NA; cdr3_aa: ATSRDRGAGNTIY
v_call: TRBV9; clone_size: NA; cdr3_aa: ASSFGRSYNEQF
v_call: TRBV30; clone_size: NA; cdr3_aa: ARAQGRGTEAF
v_call: TRBV2; clone_size: NA; cdr3_aa: ASSEGADTQY
v_call: TRBV29-1; clone_size: NA; cdr3_aa: SVGLAYEQY
v_call: TRBV9; clone_size: NA; cdr3_aa: ASSEGGSSYNEQF